This TCR beta chain emerged from a study of blood T cell repertoires in COVID-19. Study summary: Specimens from acute and convalescent COVID-19 originated in the United States, Italy and Spain. PBMCs, B-cell-depleted T cells, or T cells provided the cDNA or gDNA that made up the material.

Original processing notes: How many nucleated cells were present was estimated from reference gene primer amplification. TCRdb's copy holds only in-frame clones and misses some; the assay was immunoSEQ multiplex PCR. D and trimming come from the DNA, and the V and J calls and clone size come from that table. The repertoire holds just under 50,000 clones, with approximately 82% as singletons. CDR3 length equals 15 residues. Germline V gene sequence: CDR1 SNHLY, CDR2 FYNNEI. The V and J ends lost 10 bases and 0 bases, in that order; junction bases with no gene match: 11. This chain uses TRBV2 with TRBJ1-1, with 7 bases fitting TRBD1. Sequencing input: peripheral blood. This TCR was sampled from a human donor in a cohort sampled during active COVID-19. CDR3 region: CATTGQTVMNTEAFF. The CDR3 region has the DNA TGTGCCACTACGGGACAGACGGTGATGAACACTGAAGCTTTCTTT. Based on the CDR3 plus reference TRBV2 and TRBJ1-1, the full variable domain is EPEVTQTPSHQVTQMGQEVILRCVPISNHLYFYWYRQILGQKVEFLVSFYNNEISEKSEIFDDQFSVERPDGSNFTLKIRSTKLEDSAMYFCATTGQTVMNTEAFFGQGTRLTVV.